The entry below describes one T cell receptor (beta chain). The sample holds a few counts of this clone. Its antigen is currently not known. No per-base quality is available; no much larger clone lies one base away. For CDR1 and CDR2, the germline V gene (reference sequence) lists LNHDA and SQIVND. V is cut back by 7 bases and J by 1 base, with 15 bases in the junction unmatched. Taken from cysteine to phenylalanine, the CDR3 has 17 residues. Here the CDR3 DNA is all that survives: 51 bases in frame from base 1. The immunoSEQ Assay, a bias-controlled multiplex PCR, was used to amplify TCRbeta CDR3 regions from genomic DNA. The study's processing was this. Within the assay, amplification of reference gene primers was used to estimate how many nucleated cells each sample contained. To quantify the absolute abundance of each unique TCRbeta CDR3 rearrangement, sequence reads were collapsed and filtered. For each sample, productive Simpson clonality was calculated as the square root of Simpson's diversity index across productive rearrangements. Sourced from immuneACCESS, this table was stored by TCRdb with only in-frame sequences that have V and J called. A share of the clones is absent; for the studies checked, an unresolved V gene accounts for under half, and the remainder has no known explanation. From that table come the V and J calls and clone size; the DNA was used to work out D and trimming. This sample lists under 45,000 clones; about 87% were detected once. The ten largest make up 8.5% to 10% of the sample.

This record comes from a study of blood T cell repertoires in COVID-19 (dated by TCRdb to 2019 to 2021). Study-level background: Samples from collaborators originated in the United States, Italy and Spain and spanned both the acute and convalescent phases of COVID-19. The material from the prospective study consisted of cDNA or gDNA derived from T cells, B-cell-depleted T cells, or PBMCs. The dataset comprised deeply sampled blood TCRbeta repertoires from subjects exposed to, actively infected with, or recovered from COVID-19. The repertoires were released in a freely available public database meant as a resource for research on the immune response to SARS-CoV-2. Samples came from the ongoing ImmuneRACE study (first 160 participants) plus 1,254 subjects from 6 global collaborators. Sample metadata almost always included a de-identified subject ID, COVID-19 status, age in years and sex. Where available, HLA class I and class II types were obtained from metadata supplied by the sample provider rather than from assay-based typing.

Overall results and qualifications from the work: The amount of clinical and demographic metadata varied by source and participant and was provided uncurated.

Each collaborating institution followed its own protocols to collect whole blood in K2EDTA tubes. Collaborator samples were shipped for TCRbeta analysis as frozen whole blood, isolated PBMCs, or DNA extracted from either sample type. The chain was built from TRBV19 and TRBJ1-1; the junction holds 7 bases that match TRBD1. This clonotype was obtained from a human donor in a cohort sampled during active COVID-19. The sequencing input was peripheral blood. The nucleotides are TGTGCCAGTACCCCTTTGAGGGGGCTCAGGAAGAACACTGAAGCTTTCTTT. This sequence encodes CASTPLRGLRKNTEAFF.